This note documents a single T cell receptor (beta chain) sequence. The antigen is unknown. The sample comes from a study of cytomegalovirus exposure and HLA in healthy donors. Study conclusions and caveats: Most TCR sequences proved rare, with some public TCRs found in many donors.

CDR1 and CDR2 from the germline V gene are SGHRS and YFSETQ. The germline V and J ends were trimmed by 0 bases and 4 bases, with 11 bases remaining between them. The CDR3 extends over 15 amino acids. Assay used: immunoSEQ multiplex PCR; TCRdb lists only in-frame clones, some missing. The sample records under 150,000 clones, around 88% being singletons. The sequenced material came from PBMCs. The chain recombines TRBV5-1 with TRBJ1-3; no clear D. The sequence came from a woman aged 18-30 years in good health and CMV-seropositive. For the CDR3, the DNA is TGCGCCAGCAGCTTGGCCGGTGGAGGAGGAAACACCATATATTTT. This gives the protein CASSLAGGGGNTIYF.